This T cell receptor beta chain emerged from a study of read filtering for tumor transcriptome and immune sequencing. CDR1 SGHAT and CDR2 FQNNGV come from the germline V gene. V lost 5 bases, J lost 1 base, and 12 bases lay in between. The CDR3 covers 14 residues. The table lists this clonotype with many counts. Molecular barcoded adaptors covering alpha/delta and beta/gamma chains were used on about 390 ng RNA. TCRdb reanalysed the reads using MiXCR and keeps one entry per CDR3 protein. The sample yields 19,000 or so distinct CDR3 sequences, around 20% seen once. The chain carries TRBV11-2 and TRBJ2-7; D gene unclear. The specimen sequenced was a population of CD138-negative cells sorted from bone marrow. The source is a donor at least 40 years old with multiple myeloma. The CDR3, as DNA: TGTGCCAGCAGCCCCGCGGCAGGTTCCTACGAGCAGTACTTC. It is translated as CASSPAAGSYEQYF.